The text below deals with one T cell receptor beta chain. Its specificity is unknown. The junction and the germline gene differ at one end; a read error may be behind it. The data were taken from a study of shared clonotypes between healthy human individuals. Deep was the level at which the assay was run. Libraries were prepared by immunoSEQ multiplex PCR; TCRdb keeps only in-frame clonotypes and omits some of them. The sample shows over 2,000,000 clones, about 94% of them seen only once. Terminally differentiated effector memory CD45RA+ cells were excluded by CCR7 positive selection of CD45RO-negative cells. The CDR3 covers 11 residues. Germline CDR1 and CDR2: SNHLY and FYNNEI. General study findings and limits: A small donor pool kept down the genetic and exposure-history diversity that was represented.

V and J are TRBV2 and TRBJ2-7; no clear D gene. What was sequenced was naive CD8+ T cells from PBMCs. This receptor was identified in a man in his late teens or twenties in good health. Some clones in this sample may be carry-over from other donors' samples. Here the CDR3 reads CASSEARSCLF. CDR3 in DNA: TGTGCCAGCAGTGAAGCTCGTTCGTGTCTCTTC. The full variable domain, with the rest looked up from reference TRBV2 and TRBJ2-7, is EPEVTQTPSHQVTQMGQEVILRCVPISNHLYFYWYRQILGQKVEFLVSFYNNEISEKSEIFDDQFSVERPDGSNFTLKIRSTKLEDSAMYFCASSEARSCLFGPGTRLTVT.